A selection of T cell receptor beta chains follows, all from one sample in a study of blood T cell repertoires in COVID-19. Profiling relied on immunoSEQ multiplex PCR, and the TCRdb table lists in-frame clones only, not all of them. The sample contains around 360,000 clones, approximately 89% of which appear only once. Input material: peripheral blood. Receptors were obtained from a woman aged 25 to 39 with COVID-19, enrolled during active disease. Both conserved end residues are part of each CDR3. The D gene is left open where the match is weak. The size of a clone is reported for some rows only, either as once, few or many, or as a class for expanded clones.

>NA|TRBJ1-5|TRBD1|TRBV28
CASSLPTGAGQPQHF
TGTGCCAGCAGTCTACCGACAGGGGCCGGTCAGCCCCAGCATTTT
>NA|TRBJ1-2|NA|TRBV27
CASSPTRSYGYTF
TGTGCCAGCAGTCCCACAAGATCTTATGGCTACACCTTC
>NA|TRBJ1-1|TRBD1|TRBV10-1
CASSESRTGFGEAFF
TGCGCCAGCAGTGAGTCGAGGACAGGGTTCGGAGAAGCTTTCTTT
>NA|TRBJ2-7|NA|TRBV3-1/TRBV3-2
CASARSGTSYEQYF
TGTGCCAGCGCAAGGTCGGGAACTTCCTACGAGCAGTACTTC
>NA|TRBJ2-1|TRBD2|TRBV24-1
CATSDSTRPGLAGYNEQFF
TGTGCCACCAGTGACTCGACCCGCCCCGGGCTAGCGGGATACAATGAGCAGTTCTTC
>NA|TRBJ2-2|TRBD1|TRBV7-6
CASSRTRTGATGELFF
TGTGCCAGCAGCCGTACTAGGACAGGGGCGACCGGGGAGCTGTTTTTT
>many|TRBJ1-2|NA|TRBV7-8
CASSLSSYGYTF
TGTGCCAGCAGCTTATCGAGCTATGGCTACACCTTC
>NA|TRBJ2-1|NA|TRBV19
CASRSMASANEQFF
TGTGCCAGTCGGTCCATGGCTAGCGCTAATGAGCAGTTCTTC
>NA|TRBJ2-7|TRBD2|TRBV5-1
CASSWGLAGGTTYEQYF
TGCGCCAGCAGCTGGGGACTAGCGGGAGGGACTACCTACGAGCAGTACTTC
>NA|TRBJ1-2|NA|TRBV20-1
CSARVGEGYTF
TGCAGTGCTAGAGTTGGGGAGGGCTACACCTTC
>NA|TRBJ1-2|NA|TRBV12-3/TRBV12-4
CASSTGRAGYTF
TGTGCCAGCAGTACAGGGCGGGCCGGCTACACCTTC
>NA|TRBJ1-5|NA|TRBV30
CAWSQGVRQPQHF
TGTGCCTGGAGCCAGGGCGTGCGGCAGCCCCAGCATTTT
>NA|TRBJ2-5|NA|TRBV15
CATRYELAWSETQYF
TGTGCCACCCGATACGAACTAGCCTGGTCGGAGACCCAGTACTTC
>NA|TRBJ1-1|TRBD1|TRBV5-1
CASSWDRADTEAFF
TGCGCCAGCAGCTGGGACAGGGCGGACACTGAAGCTTTCTTT
>NA|TRBJ2-7|TRBD2|TRBV7-8
CASSVTSGSDEQYF
TGTGCCAGCAGCGTGACTAGCGGGAGCGACGAGCAGTACTTC
>few|TRBJ2-7|NA|TRBV19
CASSAGLGYEQYF
TGTGCCAGTAGTGCCGGACTCGGGTACGAGCAGTACTTC
>NA|TRBJ2-7|NA|TRBV6-5
CASSRTVNHEQYF
TGTGCCAGCAGTAGGACAGTCAACCACGAGCAGTACTTC
>few|TRBJ2-1|NA|TRBV5-1
CASSSRGDGGGRNEQFF
TGCGCCAGCAGCTCCCGGGGAGACGGCGGCGGTAGAAATGAGCAGTTCTTC
>NA|TRBJ2-7|NA|TRBV5-1
CASSGGEGGGFEQYF
TGCGCCAGCAGCGGTGGGGAAGGTGGCGGGTTTGAGCAGTACTTC
>NA|TRBJ2-2|TRBD2|TRBV28
CASSSGLAGGELFF
TGTGCCAGCAGTTCCGGACTAGCGGGAGGGGAGCTGTTTTTT
>NA|TRBJ1-1|NA|TRBV6-2/TRBV6-3
CASSLGGGGTEAFF
TGTGCCAGCAGTTTGGGAGGTGGGGGGACTGAAGCTTTCTTT
>NA|TRBJ2-5|NA|TRBV9
CASSVAGWNSGETQYF
TGTGCCAGCAGCGTAGCTGGTTGGAACTCAGGGGAGACCCAGTACTTC
>NA|TRBJ2-2|TRBD2|TRBV4-3
CASSQGRLADHTGELFF
TGCGCCAGCAGCCAAGGCCGACTAGCGGACCACACCGGGGAGCTGTTTTTT
>once|TRBJ1-2|TRBD1|TRBV2
CASTKQGAKGYTF
TGTGCCAGCACCAAACAGGGGGCAAAAGGCTACACCTTC
>NA|TRBJ2-6|TRBD1|TRBV5-5
CASTISATGVSGANVLTF
TGTGCCAGCACCATCTCAGCGACAGGGGTTTCTGGGGCCAACGTCCTGACTTTC
>NA|TRBJ2-3|NA|TRBV19
CASSPQGLYTDTQYF
TGTGCCAGTTCCCCACAGGGACTATACACAGATACGCAGTATTTT
>NA|TRBJ1-1|NA|TRBV19
CASSGISKEAFF
TGTGCCAGTAGCGGCATTTCAAAGGAGGCTTTCTTT
>few|TRBJ2-2|NA|TRBV5-1
CASSFGGTPGLDTGELFF
TGCGCCAGCAGCTTCGGCGGGACCCCCGGGCTCGACACCGGGGAGCTGTTTTTT
>NA|TRBJ1-4|TRBD1|TRBV7-9
CASSLGGDRKKLFF
TGTGCCAGCAGCTTAGGGGGGGACAGAAAAAAACTGTTTTTT